Below, one T cell receptor (beta chain) is given with its context. The data stem from a study of blood T cell repertoires in COVID-19. At the level of the study: Samples representing acute and convalescent COVID-19 were sourced from the United States, Italy and Spain. T cells, B-cell-depleted T cells, or PBMCs supplied cDNA or gDNA.

This table comes from immunoSEQ multiplex PCR, and its TCRdb copy is limited to in-frame clones, with some not included. The data hold roughly 200,000 clones, with over 75% observed a single time. V lost 0 bases, J lost 2 bases, and 6 bases stayed unmatched. Looked up from germline, CDR1 is SGHDN and CDR2 is FVKESK. CDR3 length: 16 amino acids. The receptor comes from a man between 60 and 70 years old with acute or convalescent COVID-19. This rearrangement joins TRBV14 to TRBJ2-5; 7 bases fit TRBD2. The sample was peripheral blood. CDR3 nucleotides: TGTGCCAGCAGCCAAGATGTAGCGGGTAGGCAAGAGACCCAGTACTTC. This codes for CASSQDVAGRQETQYF. Full variable domain (missing parts from reference TRBV14 and TRBJ2-5): EAGVTQFPSHSVIEKGQTVTLRCDPISGHDNLYWYRRVMGKEIKFLLHFVKESKQDESGMPNNRFLAERTGGTYSTLKVQPAELEDSGVYFCASSQDVAGRQETQYFGPGTRLLVL.